This TCR beta chain was captured in a study of shared T cell receptors in the human thymus (dated by TCRdb to the early 2020s). In terms of the full investigation: The study examined how self-reactive, shared T-cell receptor alpha chains are generated in the human thymus.

V drops 0 bases and J drops 2 bases, leaving 14 bases in between. Counted from cysteine to phenylalanine, this CDR3 has 17 amino acids. Only CDR3 DNA is held: 51 bases, read in frame from base 1. The CDR1 and CDR2 encoded by the germline V gene are LGHNA and YSLEER. As concerns this clone: Its specific antigen is unknown. It has no much larger one-base neighbor in the sample; base qualities were not kept.

Library generation was performed with the immunoSEQ multiplex PCR assay. Sourced from immuneACCESS, this table was stored by TCRdb with only in-frame sequences that have V and J called. A share of the clones is absent; for the studies checked, an unresolved V gene accounts for under half, and the remainder has no known explanation. This sample gives hundreds of thousands of clones in total; about 80% of them show up just once. The ten top clones hold roughly 0.013% of the sample. The sample was also linked to a second study, of human thymus T cells. As that second study puts it: Donors were immunologically healthy infants undergoing open corrective cardiac surgery for congenital heart defects in Finland. Thymus tissue was collected as surgical resects that were removed during corrective cardiac surgery. Biased V and J gene segment usage appeared to be present in both thymic and peripheral blood repertoires. Highly overlapping thymic TCR repertoires among unrelated individuals were reported in the related research. The study used seven to nine infant thymus samples plus four related peripheral blood samples to characterize TCR alpha and beta repertoires. Donor ages ranged from about 6 to 250 days, and the cohort comprised six or seven male and a couple of female infants. After being mechanically released from the tissue, thymocytes were kept at -70 degrees C in pellets of about 9-34 million cells. A QIAsymphony instrument was used to extract genomic DNA from frozen cell pellets. The immunoSEQ multiplex PCR assay was used to amplify the TCRB and TCRAD loci from a standardized quantity of quality-controlled genomic DNA. The amplicons covered the V(D)J region and were long enough to include the CDR3 and to identify the V and J genes. Through the commercial immunoSEQ service, the amplicons were sequenced on an Illumina platform. Corrections for primer bias and sequencing errors followed previously described methods, while TCRAD and TCRB definitions were based on the IMGT database. Repertoires were analysed with immunoSEQ Analyzer 3.0 and VDJTools, covering basic statistics, V/J segment usage, diversity estimates, rarefaction and pairwise overlap. Diversity was estimated with Chao1, ChaoE, Efron-Thisted, Shannon and inverse Simpson indices, and also on datasets down-sampled to the smallest sample. Repertoire overlap was determined by strict matching of CDR3 nucleotide sequence, V gene and J gene, and Jaccard-based multidimensional scaling clustering was applied. On average, thymus samples yielded 810,000 or so unique TCRB clonotypes, whereas blood samples yielded 70,000 to 100,000.

This TCR was sampled from a boy in the first two years of life with a congenital heart defect. Donor details come from another sample of the same person, matched by shared clones. Here the chain combines TRBV4-3 and TRBJ2-1; tentative D gene TRBD2, with 6 bases matching. Sequenced sample: thymocytes. The CDR3 here reads CASSQDLEGGTYNEQFF. The DNA reads as follows: TGCGCCAGCAGCCAAGATTTGGAGGGAGGCACCTACAATGAGCAGTTCTTC.